The next 27 T cell receptor beta chains were all read from a single sample in a study of cytomegalovirus exposure and HLA in healthy donors. Profiling relied on immunoSEQ multiplex PCR, and the TCRdb table lists in-frame clones only, not all of them. Altogether 130,000 to 150,000 clones are present, around 90% being singletons, with the ten largest covering under 8%. The sequencing sample was made of PBMCs. The source of these receptors is a woman aged 25-40 years in good health and CMV-seropositive.

The J gene is TRBJ2-1, the V gene TRBV10-2; TRBD2 aligns across 8 bases. The length of the CDR3 is 17 residues. Germline-derived CDR1 and CDR2 are WSHSY and SAAADI. Trimming took 0 bases from V and 0 from J; bases not matched to a gene: 4. CDR3 sequence reads: CASSESGGGSSYNEQFF. The CDR3 coding sequence is TGCGCCAGCAGTGAGTCGGGCGGGGGGAGCTCCTACAATGAGCAGTTCTTC.

The chain carries TRBV27 and TRBJ2-7; the match to TRBD2 covers 9 bases. Germline CDR1 is MNHEY and CDR2 is SMNVEV (reference sequence). This CDR3 comprises 14 residues. V dropped 4 bases and J dropped 5; count of bases not matched to a gene: 6. The CDR3: CASSWGSGGNEQYF. The DNA for the CDR3 is TGTGCCAGCAGTTGGGGTAGCGGGGGTAACGAGCAGTACTTC.

The chain employs TRBV2 and TRBJ1-5; 7 bases line up with TRBD1. Germline CDR1 reads SNHLY; CDR2 reads FYNNEI. The CDR3 runs 14 residues. V trimming: 5 bases; J trimming: 7 bases; junction bases outside the gene matches: 8. The CDR3 DNA sequence: TGTGCCAGCAGTTATACGGACAGGCGGCAGCCCCAGCATTTT. Its translation: CASSYTDRRQPQHF.

V is TRBV6-5 and J is TRBJ1-5; tentative D call: TRBD1 (6 bases). Germline V gives CDR1 MNHEY, CDR2 SVGAGI. CDR3 length equals 15 residues. V was shortened by 5 bases and J by 0 bases, with 11 bases between the two germline ends. CDR3 coding DNA: TGTGCCAGCAGTACACGACAGGCTAGCAATCAGCCCCAGCATTTT. Amino acids: CASSTRQASNQPQHF.

This clone was recorded a few times. This chain connects TRBV6-6 to TRBJ2-1; possible D gene TRBD2, 5 bases. CDR1 and CDR2 from the germline V gene are MNHNY and SVGAGI (reference sequence). This CDR3 has 16 residues. The V end lost 8 bases, the J end lost 1 base, and 18 bases lay between the germline ends. The CDR3 region is CASGLGRLASYNEQFF. The CDR3 nucleotides are TGTGCCAGCGGCTTGGGCAGGCTAGCTTCCTACAATGAGCAGTTCTTC.

This rearrangement joins TRBV19 to TRBJ1-4; D perhaps matches TRBD1 (5 bases). The V gene lost 5 bases and the J gene lost 0 bases, with 10 bases spanning the gap. This CDR3 has 15 residues. Germline V gene lookup returns CDR1 LNHDA and CDR2 SQIVND (reference sequence). CDR3 coding DNA: TGTGCCAGTAGTCTAGCGGGGGCAACTAATGAAAAACTGTTTTTT. Translation: CASSLAGATNEKLFF.

This chain joins TRBV27 and TRBJ2-4, with a weak D call TRBD2 (6 bases). Germline V gene lookup returns CDR1 MNHEY and CDR2 SMNVEV (reference sequence). The V end was cut by 2 bases, the J end by 8 bases, with 16 bases between. This CDR3 contains 15 residues. The DNA of the CDR3 is TGTGCCAGCAGTTTAATAGGGGCTCTAGCGTACATTCAGTACTTC. Translation: CASSLIGALAYIQYF.

CDR3 nucleotide sequence: TGTGCCAGCAGCTTTCCTGGGCGAACTGAAGCTTTCTTT. It specifies CASSFPGRTEAFF. The chain uses TRBV11-2 and TRBJ1-1, with D unresolved. V was trimmed by 3 bases and J by 5 bases, leaving 10 bases between them. Germline CDR1 is SGHAT and CDR2 is FQNNGV. The CDR3 is 13 amino acids. Complete variable domain (other parts from reference TRBV11-2 and TRBJ1-1): EAGVAQSPRYKIIEKRQSVAFWCNPISGHATLYWYQQILGQGPKLLIQFQNNGVVDDSQLPKDRFSAERLKGVDSTLKIQPAKLEDSAVYLCASSFPGRTEAFFGQGTRLTVV.

The chain combines TRBV19 with TRBJ2-1; 8 nucleotides match TRBD2. Per the germline V gene, CDR1 is LNHDA and CDR2 is SQIVND (reference sequence). This CDR3 has 13 residues. Trimming cost V 10 bases and J 0 bases; bases outside gene matches: 2. CDR3 in amino acids: CATGTSSYNEQFF. CDR3 nucleotides: TGTGCCACCGGGACTAGCTCCTACAATGAGCAGTTCTTC.

This chain links TRBV4-1 with TRBJ2-7, with TRBD1 identical over 10 bases. The V segment lost 1 base and the J segment 3 bases; nucleotides outside the gene matches: 3. CDR1 is MGHRA, CDR2 YSYEKL, per germline. The CDR3 totals 15 residues. CDR3 DNA sequence: TGCGCCAGCAGCCAAGGGACAGGGGGGGTCTACGAGCAGTACTTC. This encodes CASSQGTGGVYEQYF.

The chain links TRBV10-1 to TRBJ2-1, with 9 bases fitting TRBD1. Germline values: CDR1 WNHNN, CDR2 SYGVQD (reference sequence). V was clipped by 1 base and J by 4 bases; unmatched bases: 11. The CDR3 sequence is 18 residues long. CDR3 residues: CASSELYRGHMKYNEQFF. The CDR3 DNA sequence: TGCGCCAGCAGTGAGTTGTACAGGGGGCACATGAAGTACAATGAGCAGTTCTTC.

This chain links TRBV15 with TRBJ2-3; 11 positions match TRBD2. The CDR3 contains 17 residues. The V gene's germline CDR1 is LNHNV and CDR2 YYDKDF (reference sequence). With 5 bases clipped from V and 2 bases from J, the junction kept 9 bases outside the gene matches. CDR3: CATSYPGLAESTDTQYF. DNA of the CDR3: TGTGCCACCAGCTATCCGGGACTAGCGGAATCCACAGATACGCAGTATTTT. Filled out from reference TRBV15 and TRBJ2-3, the complete variable domain reads DAMVIQNPRYQVTQFGKPVTLSCSQTLNHNVMYWYQQKSSQAPKLLFHYYDKDFNNEADTPDNFQSRRPNTSFCFLDIRSPGLGDTAMYLCATSYPGLAESTDTQYFGPGTRLTVL.

The CDR3 nucleotides read TGTGCCAGCAGCTGGGAGGACGGGACGAACACTGAAGCTTTCTTT. Translated: CASSWEDGTNTEAFF. The V call is TRBV5-4, the J call TRBJ1-1, with D perhaps matching TRBD1 (5 bases). V lost 3 bases to trimming and J lost 1 base, with 13 bases between them. Germline assignment: CDR1 SGHNT and CDR2 YYREEE (reference sequence). The CDR3 is 15 amino acids. Filled out from reference TRBV5-4 and TRBJ1-1, the complete variable domain reads ETGVTQSPTHLIKTRGQQVTLRCSSQSGHNTVSWYQQALGQGPQFIFQYYREEENGRGNFPPRFSGLQFPNYSSELNVNALELDDSALYLCASSWEDGTNTEAFFGQGTRLTVV.

This chain uses TRBV9 with TRBJ2-7; possibly TRBD2 for D (6 bases). The CDR3 runs to 15 residues. The V gene lost 3 bases and the J gene lost 4 bases, with 17 bases spanning the gap. Germline CDR1 reads SGDLS; CDR2 reads YYNGEE. CDR3 sequence: CASSDGPGEGYEQYF. The CDR3 DNA reads TGTGCCAGCAGCGATGGGCCGGGAGAGGGGTACGAGCAGTACTTC.

This chain uses TRBV28 with TRBJ1-1; D is ambiguous. V was trimmed by 3 bases and J by 5 bases, leaving 7 bases between them. CDR1 MDHEN and CDR2 SYDVKM come from the germline V gene. The CDR3 has 12 residues. This CDR3 is CASSLTWTEAFF. The CDR3 DNA follows: TGTGCCAGCAGTTTGACTTGGACTGAAGCTTTCTTT.

The chain has TRBV25-1 and TRBJ1-1; 9 bases align to TRBD1. The CDR3 spans 16 residues. J lost 1 base, V lost 2 bases, and 5 bases had no gene match. Per the germline V gene, CDR1 is MGHDK and CDR2 is SYGVNS. CDR3 sequence (DNA): TGTGCCAGCAGTGAAGGACAGGGGACATCGAACACTGAAGCTTTCTTT. Protein: CASSEGQGTSNTEAFF.

The chain carries TRBV5-1 and TRBJ2-3; D perhaps matches TRBD2 (7 bases). The CDR3 is made up of 16 amino acids. V was cut by 0 bases and J by 2 bases, with 13 bases left in between. Germline V CDR1 and CDR2: SGHRS, YFSETQ. CDR3 nucleotide sequence: TGCGCCAGCAGCTTGGTCCAGGGGAGGGACACAGATACGCAGTATTTT. This translates into CASSLVQGRDTDTQYF.

This chain uses TRBV6-6 with TRBJ2-1; 11 bases match TRBD2. Trimming at V came to 2 bases and at J to 7 bases, leaving 4 bases not matched to a gene. Germline values: CDR1 MNHNY, CDR2 SVGAGI (reference sequence). The CDR3 loop spans 15 amino acids. Here the CDR3 reads CASSYVSSGGNEQFF. DNA of the CDR3: TGTGCCAGCAGTTACGTGTCTAGCGGGGGGAATGAGCAGTTCTTC.

The rearrangement uses TRBV10-3 and TRBJ2-3; D not resolved. Trimming pared 3 bases from V and 3 bases from J, leaving 16 bases between. This CDR3 comprises 16 residues. Looked up from germline, CDR1 is ENHRY and CDR2 is SYGVKD. The CDR3 region has the DNA TGTGCCATCAGTGATCCTGGCATCAGTCGTACAGATACGCAGTATTTT. It translates to CAISDPGISRTDTQYF.

The chain carries TRBV21-1 and TRBJ2-7; the D call TRBD2 from the table was never checked on the DNA. TRBV21-1 constitutes a pseudogene. This CDR3 has 13 amino acids. The CDR3 region is CASETGNFYEQYF. The CDR3 coding sequence is TGTGCCAGCGAAACGGGGAACTTCTACGAGCAGTACTTC.

This clone was picked up one time. The chain combines TRBV27 with TRBJ2-1; the match to TRBD2 covers 12 bases. J lost 8 bases, V lost 6 bases, and 8 bases had no gene match. This CDR3 region has 15 residues. Germline values: CDR1 MNHEY, CDR2 SMNVEV (reference sequence). As DNA, the CDR3 is TGTGCCAGCAGCGAGACTAGCGGGAGATTGGATGAGCAGTTCTTC. This sequence encodes CASSETSGRLDEQFF.

This chain connects TRBV15 to TRBJ2-7; 8 nucleotides line up with TRBD1. The V gene end was trimmed by 9 bases and the J gene end by 6 bases; junction bases not matched to a gene: 16. Germline assignment: CDR1 LNHNV and CDR2 YYDKDF (reference sequence). This CDR3 is 15 amino acids long. CDR3 protein: CATAIDQGAQREQYF. The CDR3, as DNA: TGTGCCACAGCAATCGACCAGGGGGCGCAACGCGAGCAGTACTTC.

The gene calls are TRBV6-4 and TRBJ1-5; tentative D call: TRBD1 (5 bases). Trimming took off 6 bases at V and 0 bases at J, with 12 bases between the two ends. Germline V gives CDR1 MRHNA, CDR2 SNTAGT. This CDR3 has 15 amino acids. The CDR3 sequence is CASRPEGDSNQPQHF. The CDR3 coding sequence is TGTGCCAGCAGACCCGAAGGGGATAGCAATCAGCCCCAGCATTTT.

V usage is TRBV6-4 and J usage is TRBJ2-3; 9 positions agree with TRBD2. The CDR3 contains 15 residues. In germline, CDR1 is MRHNA, CDR2 SNTAGT. J gave up 6 bases and V 2 bases, and 6 bases lay outside the gene matches. CDR3 sequence: CASSDVAGELDTQYF. DNA of the CDR3: TGTGCCAGCAGTGACGTAGCGGGGGAATTGGATACGCAGTATTTT.

This rearrangement joins TRBV25-1 to TRBJ2-1; a possible D gene is TRBD2 (7 bases). Between the trimmed V and J ends, which lost 8 bases and 7 bases, there was a span of 12 bases. This CDR3 comprises 12 residues. From germline, CDR1 is MGHDK and CDR2 SYGVNS. The CDR3 DNA is TGTGCCAGCGGGGGGGCCCGAAATGAGCAGTTCTTC. Residues: CASGGARNEQFF. Complete variable domain (other parts from reference TRBV25-1 and TRBJ2-1): EADIYQTPRYLVIGTGKKITLECSQTMGHDKMYWYQQDPGMELHLIHYSYGVNSTEKGDLSSESTVSRIRTEHFPLTLESARPSHTSQYLCASGGARNEQFFGPGTRLTVL.

This chain links TRBV27 with TRBJ2-5; perhaps TRBD1 as D (6 bases). CDR3 length: 18 amino acids. V lost 6 bases and J lost 4, with 27 bases in between. Germline V gene lookup returns CDR1 MNHEY and CDR2 SMNVEV (reference sequence). The CDR3 loop reads CASSPRFSYRARIETQYF. The CDR3 DNA reads as TGTGCCAGCAGCCCACGGTTTTCATACAGGGCTAGGATAGAGACCCAGTACTTC.

This chain joins TRBV5-6 and TRBJ2-5, with 8 bases aligning to TRBD2. The CDR3 spans 16 residues. Germline CDR1 and CDR2: SGHDT and YYEEEE. With 2 bases clipped from V and 5 bases from J, the junction kept 11 bases outside the gene matches. CDR3 protein: CASSFKGRVAGETQYF. The CDR3 DNA is TGTGCCAGCAGCTTTAAGGGGCGGGTAGCGGGGGAGACCCAGTACTTC.